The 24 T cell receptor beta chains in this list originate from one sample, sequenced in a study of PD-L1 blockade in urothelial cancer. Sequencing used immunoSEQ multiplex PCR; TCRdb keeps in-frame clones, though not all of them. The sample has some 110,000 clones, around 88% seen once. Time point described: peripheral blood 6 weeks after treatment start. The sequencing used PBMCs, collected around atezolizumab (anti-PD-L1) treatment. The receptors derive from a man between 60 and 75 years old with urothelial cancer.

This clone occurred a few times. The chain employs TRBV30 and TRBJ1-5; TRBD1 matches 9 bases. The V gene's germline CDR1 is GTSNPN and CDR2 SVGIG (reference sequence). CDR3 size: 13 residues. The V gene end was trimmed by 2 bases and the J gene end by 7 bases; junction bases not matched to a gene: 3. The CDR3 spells CAWSRTGEQPQHF. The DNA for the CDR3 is TGTGCCTGGAGTCGGACAGGGGAACAGCCCCAGCATTTT.

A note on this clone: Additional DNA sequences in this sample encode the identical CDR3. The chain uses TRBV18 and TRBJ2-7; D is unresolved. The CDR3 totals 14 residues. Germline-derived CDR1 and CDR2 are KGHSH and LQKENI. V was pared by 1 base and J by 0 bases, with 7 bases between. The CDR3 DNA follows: TGTGCCAGCTCACCACAAGATAGCTCCTACGAGCAGTACTTC. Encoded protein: CASSPQDSSYEQYF.

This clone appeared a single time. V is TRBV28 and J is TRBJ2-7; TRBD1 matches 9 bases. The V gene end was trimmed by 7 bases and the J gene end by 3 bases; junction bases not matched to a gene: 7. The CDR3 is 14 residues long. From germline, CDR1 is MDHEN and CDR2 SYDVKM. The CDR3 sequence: CASTGGTGIYEQYF. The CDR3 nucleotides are TGTGCCAGCACTGGGGGGACAGGGATCTACGAGCAGTACTTC.

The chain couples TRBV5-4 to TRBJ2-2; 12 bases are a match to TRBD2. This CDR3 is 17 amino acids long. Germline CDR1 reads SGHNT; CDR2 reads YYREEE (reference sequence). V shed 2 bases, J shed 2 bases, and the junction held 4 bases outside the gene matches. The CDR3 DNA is TGTGCCAGCAGCTTAGGACTAGCGGGACCCAACACCGGGGAGCTGTTTTTT. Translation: CASSLGLAGPNTGELFF.

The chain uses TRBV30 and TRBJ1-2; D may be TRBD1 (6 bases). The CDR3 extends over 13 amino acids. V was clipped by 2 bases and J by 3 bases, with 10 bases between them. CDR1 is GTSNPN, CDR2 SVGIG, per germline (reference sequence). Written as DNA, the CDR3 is TGTGCCTGGAGTCTCAGGGGTGACTATGGCTACACCTTC. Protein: CAWSLRGDYGYTF.

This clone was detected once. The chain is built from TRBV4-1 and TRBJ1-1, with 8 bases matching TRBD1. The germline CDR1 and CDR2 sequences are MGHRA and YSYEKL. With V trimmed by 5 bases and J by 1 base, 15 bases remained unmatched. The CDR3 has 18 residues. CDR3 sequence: CASSLGSMTGAQNTEAFF. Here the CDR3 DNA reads TGCGCCAGCAGCTTGGGTAGTATGACAGGGGCCCAGAACACTGAAGCTTTCTTT.

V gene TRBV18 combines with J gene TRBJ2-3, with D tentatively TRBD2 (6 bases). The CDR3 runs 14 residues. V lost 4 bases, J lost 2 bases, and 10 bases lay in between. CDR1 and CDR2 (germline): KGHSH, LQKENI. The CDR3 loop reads CASSLGGTTDTQYF. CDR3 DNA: TGTGCCAGCTCACTCGGGGGAACCACAGATACGCAGTATTTT.

This chain's CDR3 is CASSLSAGAGNEQFF. The CDR3 DNA reads TGTGCCAGCAGCTTATCTGCGGGGGCGGGAAATGAGCAGTTCTTC. The rearrangement links TRBV7-7 to TRBJ2-1, with D perhaps matching TRBD2 (7 bases). The germline V gene has CDR1 SSHAT and CDR2 FNYEAQ (reference sequence). The CDR3 is 15 amino acids. V shed 2 bases and J shed 7 bases, with 15 bases lying between them.

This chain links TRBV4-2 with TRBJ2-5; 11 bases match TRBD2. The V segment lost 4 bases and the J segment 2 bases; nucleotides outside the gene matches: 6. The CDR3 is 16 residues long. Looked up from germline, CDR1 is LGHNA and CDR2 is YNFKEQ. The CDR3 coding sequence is TGTGCCAGCAGCCCCCGACTAGCGGGGCCTCAAGAGACCCAGTACTTC. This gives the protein CASSPRLAGPQETQYF.

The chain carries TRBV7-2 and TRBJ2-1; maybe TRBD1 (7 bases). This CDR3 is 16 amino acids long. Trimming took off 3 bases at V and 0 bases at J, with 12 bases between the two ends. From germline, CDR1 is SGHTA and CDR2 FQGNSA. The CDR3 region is CASSFPGDSSYNEQFF. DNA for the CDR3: TGTGCCAGCAGCTTTCCGGGGGACAGCTCCTACAATGAGCAGTTCTTC.

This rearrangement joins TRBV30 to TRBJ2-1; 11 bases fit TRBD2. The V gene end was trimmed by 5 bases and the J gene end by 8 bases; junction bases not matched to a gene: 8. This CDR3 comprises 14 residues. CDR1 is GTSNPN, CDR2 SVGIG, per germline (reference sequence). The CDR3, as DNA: TGTGCCTGGGGGAGGCTAGCGGGGGGCGATGAGCAGTTCTTC. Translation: CAWGRLAGGDEQFF.

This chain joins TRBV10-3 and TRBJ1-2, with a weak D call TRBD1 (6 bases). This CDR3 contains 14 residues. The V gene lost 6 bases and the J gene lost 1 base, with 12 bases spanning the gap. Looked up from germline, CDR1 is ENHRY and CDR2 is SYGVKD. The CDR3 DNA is TGTGCCATCAGGGGGACAACTTATAACTATGGCTACACCTTC. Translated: CAIRGTTYNYGYTF.

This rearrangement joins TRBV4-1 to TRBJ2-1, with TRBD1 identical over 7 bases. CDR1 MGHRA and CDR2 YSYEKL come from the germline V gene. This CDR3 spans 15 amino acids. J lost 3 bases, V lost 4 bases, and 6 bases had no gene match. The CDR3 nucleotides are TGCGCCAGCAGCCGGGGACAGCAGCTCTACAATGAGCAGTTCTTC. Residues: CASSRGQQLYNEQFF.

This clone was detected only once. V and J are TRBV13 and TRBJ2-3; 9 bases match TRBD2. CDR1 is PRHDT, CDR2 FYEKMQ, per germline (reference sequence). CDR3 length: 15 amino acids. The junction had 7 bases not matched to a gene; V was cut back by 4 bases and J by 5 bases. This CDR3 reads CASSSRTSAGDTQYF. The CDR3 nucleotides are TGTGCCAGCAGCTCCCGGACTAGCGCGGGAGATACGCAGTATTTT.

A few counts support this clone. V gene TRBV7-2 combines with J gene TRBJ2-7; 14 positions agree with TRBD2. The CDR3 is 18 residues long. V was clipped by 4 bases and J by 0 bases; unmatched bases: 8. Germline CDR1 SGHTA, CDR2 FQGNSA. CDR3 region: CASSSGTSGGLSSYEQYF. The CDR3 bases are TGTGCCAGCAGCTCCGGGACTAGCGGGGGCCTGAGCTCCTACGAGCAGTACTTC.

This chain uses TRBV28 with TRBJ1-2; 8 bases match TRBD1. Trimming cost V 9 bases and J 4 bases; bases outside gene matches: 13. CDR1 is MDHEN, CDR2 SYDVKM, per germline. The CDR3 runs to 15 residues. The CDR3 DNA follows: TGTGCCAGTTCTCTAACCGGGACAGGCCCCTATGGCTACACCTTC. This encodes CASSLTGTGPYGYTF.

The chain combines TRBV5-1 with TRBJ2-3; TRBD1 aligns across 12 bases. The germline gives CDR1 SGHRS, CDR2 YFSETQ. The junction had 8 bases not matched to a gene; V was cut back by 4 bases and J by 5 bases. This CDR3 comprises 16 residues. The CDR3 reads CASSVGQGADIDTQYF. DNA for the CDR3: TGCGCCAGCAGCGTGGGACAGGGGGCCGATATAGATACGCAGTATTTT. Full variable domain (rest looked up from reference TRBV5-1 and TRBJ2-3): KAGVTQTPRYLIKTRGQQVTLSCSPISGHRSVSWYQQTPGQGLQFLFEYFSETQRNKGNFPGRFSGRQFSNSRSEMNVSTLELGDSALYLCASSVGQGADIDTQYFGPGTRLTVL.

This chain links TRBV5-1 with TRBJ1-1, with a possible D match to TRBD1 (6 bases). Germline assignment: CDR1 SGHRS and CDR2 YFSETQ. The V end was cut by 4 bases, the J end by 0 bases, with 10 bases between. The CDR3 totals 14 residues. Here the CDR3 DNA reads TGCGCCAGCAGCCCTGACAGGATGAACACTGAAGCTTTCTTT. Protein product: CASSPDRMNTEAFF.

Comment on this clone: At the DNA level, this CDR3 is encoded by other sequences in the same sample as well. The CDR3 reads CASSPPGLAGGNEQFF. The CDR3 coding sequence is TGTGCCAGCAGCCCTCCGGGACTAGCGGGAGGCAATGAGCAGTTCTTC. The V call is TRBV7-6, the J call TRBJ2-1; 15 bases fit TRBD2. J gave up 6 bases and V 5 bases, and 5 bases lay outside the gene matches. CDR3 length equals 16 residues. Germline-derived CDR1 and CDR2 are SGHVS and FNYEAQ.

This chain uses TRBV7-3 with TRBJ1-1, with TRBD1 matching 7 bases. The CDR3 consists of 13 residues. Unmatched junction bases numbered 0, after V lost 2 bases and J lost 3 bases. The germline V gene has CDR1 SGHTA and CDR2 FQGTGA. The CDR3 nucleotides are TGTGCCAGCAGCTTACAGGGGGACACTGAAGCTTTCTTT. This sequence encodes CASSLQGDTEAFF.

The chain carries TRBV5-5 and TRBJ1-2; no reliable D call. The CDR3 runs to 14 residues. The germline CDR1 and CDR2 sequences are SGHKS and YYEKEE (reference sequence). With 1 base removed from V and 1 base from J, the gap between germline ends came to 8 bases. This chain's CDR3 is CASSLSEVNYGYTF. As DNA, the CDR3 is TGTGCCAGCAGCTTGTCCGAGGTTAACTATGGCTACACCTTC. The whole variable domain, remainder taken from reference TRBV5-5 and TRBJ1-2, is DAGVTQSPTHLIKTRGQQVTLRCSPISGHKSVSWYQQVLGQGPQFIFQYYEKEERGRGNFPDRFSARQFPNYSSELNVNALLLGDSALYLCASSLSEVNYGYTFGSGTRLTVV.

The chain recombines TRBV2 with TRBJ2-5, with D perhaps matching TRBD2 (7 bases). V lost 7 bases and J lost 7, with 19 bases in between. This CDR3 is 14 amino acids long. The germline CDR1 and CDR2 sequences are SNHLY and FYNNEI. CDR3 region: CASIERGGRATQYF. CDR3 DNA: TGTGCCAGCATCGAAAGGGGGGGGCGGGCGACCCAGTACTTC.

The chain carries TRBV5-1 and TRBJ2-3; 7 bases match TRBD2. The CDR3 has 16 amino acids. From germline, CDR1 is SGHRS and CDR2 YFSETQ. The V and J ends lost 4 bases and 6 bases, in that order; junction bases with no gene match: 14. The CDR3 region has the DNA TGCGCCAGCAGCCTTGGTATATGGGGGGGTGACGATACGCAGTATTTT. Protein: CASSLGIWGGDDTQYF. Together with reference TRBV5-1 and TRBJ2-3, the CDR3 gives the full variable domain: KAGVTQTPRYLIKTRGQQVTLSCSPISGHRSVSWYQQTPGQGLQFLFEYFSETQRNKGNFPGRFSGRQFSNSRSEMNVSTLELGDSALYLCASSLGIWGGDDTQYFGPGTRLTVL.

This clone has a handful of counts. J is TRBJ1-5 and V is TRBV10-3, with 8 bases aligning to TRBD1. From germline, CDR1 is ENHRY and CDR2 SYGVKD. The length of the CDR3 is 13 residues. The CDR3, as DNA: TGTGCTGTTGGACAGGGCGCGGGTCAGCCCCAGCATTTT. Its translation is CAVGQGAGQPQHF.